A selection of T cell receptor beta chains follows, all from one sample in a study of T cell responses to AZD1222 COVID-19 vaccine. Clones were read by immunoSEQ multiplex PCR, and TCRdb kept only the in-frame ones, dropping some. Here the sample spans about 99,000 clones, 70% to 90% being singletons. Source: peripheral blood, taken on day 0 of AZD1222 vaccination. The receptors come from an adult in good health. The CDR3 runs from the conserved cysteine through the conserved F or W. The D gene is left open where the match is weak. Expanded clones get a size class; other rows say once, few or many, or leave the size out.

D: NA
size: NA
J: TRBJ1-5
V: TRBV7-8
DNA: TGTGCCAGCAGCTTAGACCCCCCAACGCGGCCCGTAAGCAATCAGCCCCAGCATTTT
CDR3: CASSLDPPTRPVSNQPQHF

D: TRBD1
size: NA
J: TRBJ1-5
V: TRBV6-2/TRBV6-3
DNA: TGTGCCAGCAGTTACTCCCTGAGAAGGGGGCTTAGCAATCAGCCCCAGCATTTT
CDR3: CASSYSLRRGLSNQPQHF

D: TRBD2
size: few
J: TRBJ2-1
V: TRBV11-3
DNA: TGTGCCAGCAGCTATGGGACTAGCTTCGATGAGCAGTTCTTC
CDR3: CASSYGTSFDEQFF

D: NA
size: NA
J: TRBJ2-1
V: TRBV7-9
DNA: TGTGCCAGCAGCCCAGCGGTAAGCTCCTACAATGAGCAGTTCTTC
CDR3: CASSPAVSSYNEQFF

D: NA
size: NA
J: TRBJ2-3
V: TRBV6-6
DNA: TGTGCCAGTGGACCGGGACGATGGGATACGCAGTATTTT
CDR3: CASGPGRWDTQYF

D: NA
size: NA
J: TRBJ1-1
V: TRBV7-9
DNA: TGTGCCAGCAGCTTAGCGCTATTGTACACTGAAGCTTTCTTT
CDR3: CASSLALLYTEAFF

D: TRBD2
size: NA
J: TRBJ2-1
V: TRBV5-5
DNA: TGTGCCAGCAGCTCCTGGAGGCTAGCGGGAGGGGGTGAGCAGTTCTTC
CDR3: CASSSWRLAGGGEQFF

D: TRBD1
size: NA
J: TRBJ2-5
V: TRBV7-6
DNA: TGTGCCAGCAGCTTAGTAGGGACAGGGGTGCGGCAAGAGACCCAGTACTTC
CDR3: CASSLVGTGVRQETQYF

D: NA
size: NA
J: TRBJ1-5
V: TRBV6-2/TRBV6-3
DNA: TGTGCCAGCAGTTACCCAACACAGGGCCTCAATCAGCCCCAGCATTTT
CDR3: CASSYPTQGLNQPQHF

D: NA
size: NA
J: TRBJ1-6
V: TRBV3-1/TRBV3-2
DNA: TGTGCCAGCAGCCAAAGAAGGGGCGCCTATAATTCACCCCTCCACTTT
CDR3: CASSQRRGAYNSPLHF

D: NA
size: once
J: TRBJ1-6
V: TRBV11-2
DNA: TGTGCCAGCAGTACAGGGAGTAATTCACCCCTCCACTTT
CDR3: CASSTGSNSPLHF

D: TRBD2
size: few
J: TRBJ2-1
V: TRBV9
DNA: TGTGCCAGCAGCGTCGGGGGACTAGCGAGGAATGAGCAGTTCTTC
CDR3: CASSVGGLARNEQFF

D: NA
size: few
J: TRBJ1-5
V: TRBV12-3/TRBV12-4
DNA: TGTGCCAGCACCGGGGGGGGCCAGCCCCAGCATTTT
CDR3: CASTGGGQPQHF

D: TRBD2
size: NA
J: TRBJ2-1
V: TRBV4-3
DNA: TGCGCCAGCAGCCAAGGCCTAGCGGGAGTAAAGGTGCAGTTCTTC
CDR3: CASSQGLAGVKVQFF

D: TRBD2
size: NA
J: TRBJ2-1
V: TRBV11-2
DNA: TGTGCCAGCAGCTTATCCAGGACTAGCGGAAGCTCCTACAATGAGCAGTTCTTC
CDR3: CASSLSRTSGSSYNEQFF

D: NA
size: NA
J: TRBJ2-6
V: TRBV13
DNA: TGTGCCAGCAGCCCAGAGGGCTTGTGGAACCCTAGCTCTGGGGCCAACGTCCTGACTTTC
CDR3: CASSPEGLWNPSSGANVLTF

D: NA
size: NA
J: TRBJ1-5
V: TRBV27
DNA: TGTGCCAGCAGTTCGGATGGGTTTAGCAATCAGCCCCAGCATTTT
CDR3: CASSSDGFSNQPQHF

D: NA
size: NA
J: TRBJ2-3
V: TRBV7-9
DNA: TGTGCCAGCAGCTTATATGGGGCGCCGACAGATACGCAGTATTTT
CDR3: CASSLYGAPTDTQYF

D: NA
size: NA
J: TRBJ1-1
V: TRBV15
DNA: TGTGCCACCAGCAGAGATTATGTATCTGGAGGAGCTTTCTTT
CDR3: CATSRDYVSGGAFF

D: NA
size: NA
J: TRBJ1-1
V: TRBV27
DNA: TGTGCCAGCAGTTTTTCAGGAAGGAACACTGAAGCTTTCTTT
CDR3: CASSFSGRNTEAFF

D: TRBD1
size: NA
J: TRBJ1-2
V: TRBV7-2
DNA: TGTGCCAGCAGCGACAGGGGAGGGTATGGCTACACCTTC
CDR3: CASSDRGGYGYTF

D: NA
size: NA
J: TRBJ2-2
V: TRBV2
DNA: TGTGCCAGCATAGGCTTGAGGGCCACCGGGGAGCTGTTTTTT
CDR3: CASIGLRATGELFF

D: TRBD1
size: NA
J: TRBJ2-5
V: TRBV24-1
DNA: TGTGCCACCCGAAGCGGACAGGGGGGACAAGAGACCCAGTACTTC
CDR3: CATRSGQGGQETQYF

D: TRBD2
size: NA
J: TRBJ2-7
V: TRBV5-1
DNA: TGCGCCAGCCGGTCCGGCTCCGGGACTACCAACGAGCAGTACTTC
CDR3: CASRSGSGTTNEQYF

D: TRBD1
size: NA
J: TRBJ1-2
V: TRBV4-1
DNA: TGCGCCAGCAGCCAAGAGACAGGGAACTATGGCTACACCTTC
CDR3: CASSQETGNYGYTF

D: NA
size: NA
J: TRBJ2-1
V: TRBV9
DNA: TGTGCCAGCAGCCCCACAGGGAACTCCTACAATGAGCAGTTCTTC
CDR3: CASSPTGNSYNEQFF

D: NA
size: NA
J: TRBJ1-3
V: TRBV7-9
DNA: TGTGCCAGCAGCCTAACGGGACATGTTGACACCATATATTTT
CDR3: CASSLTGHVDTIYF

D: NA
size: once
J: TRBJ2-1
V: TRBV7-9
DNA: TGTGCCAGCAGCTTAGGGGGAGATGAGCAGTTCTTC
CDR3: CASSLGGDEQFF

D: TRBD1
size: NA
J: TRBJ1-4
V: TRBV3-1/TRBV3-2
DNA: TGTGCCAGCATCGAAGAGGGGGCAGGCCGTAATGAAAAACTGTTTTTT
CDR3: CASIEEGAGRNEKLFF

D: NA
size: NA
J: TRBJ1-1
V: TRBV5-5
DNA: TGTGCCAGCAGCTTGGGAGTCGCCGAAGCTTTCTTT
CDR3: CASSLGVAEAFF

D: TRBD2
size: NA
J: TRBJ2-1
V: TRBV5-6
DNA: TGTGCCAGCAGCTTTGAACCGCTAGCGGGAGTATTAAATGAGCAGTTCTTC
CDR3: CASSFEPLAGVLNEQFF

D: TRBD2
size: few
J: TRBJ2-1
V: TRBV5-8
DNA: TGTGCCAGCAGCTTTAGCGGGATGGCCTACAATGAGCAGTTCTTC
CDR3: CASSFSGMAYNEQFF

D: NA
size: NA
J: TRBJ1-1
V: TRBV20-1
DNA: TGCAGTGCTAGTCACACTTCCGGGACAGAAGCTTTCTTT
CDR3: CSASHTSGTEAFF

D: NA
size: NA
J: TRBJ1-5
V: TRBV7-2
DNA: TGTGCCAGCAGCTTACGGGGCTCCCAGCCCCAGCATTTT
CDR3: CASSLRGSQPQHF

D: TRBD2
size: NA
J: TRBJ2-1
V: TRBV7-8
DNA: TGTGCCAGCAGCCCCAGCCTGACTAGCGGGAGATACAATGAGCAGTTCTTC
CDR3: CASSPSLTSGRYNEQFF

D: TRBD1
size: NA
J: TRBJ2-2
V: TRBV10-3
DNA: TGTGCCATCAGTGGGTACCAGGGGGCAGTCGGGGAGCTGTTTTTT
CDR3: CAISGYQGAVGELFF

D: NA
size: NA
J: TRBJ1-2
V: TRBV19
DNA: TGTGCCAGTAGTCCCTTTGGCGGCGCGGATATGAGAAGGGGCTACACCTTC
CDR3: CASSPFGGADMRRGYTF

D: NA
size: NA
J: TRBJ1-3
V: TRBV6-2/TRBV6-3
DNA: TGTGCCAGCAGTTACTCGCGGAGCTCTGGAAACACCATATATTTT
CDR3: CASSYSRSSGNTIYF

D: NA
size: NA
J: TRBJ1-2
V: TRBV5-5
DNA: TGTGCCAGCAGCTTGGTCCAGCGGGAGTATTATGGCTACACCTTC
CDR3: CASSLVQREYYGYTF

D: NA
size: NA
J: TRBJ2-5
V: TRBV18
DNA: TGTGCCAGCTCACCCGGTCGAGCAGAGACCCAGTACTTC
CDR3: CASSPGRAETQYF

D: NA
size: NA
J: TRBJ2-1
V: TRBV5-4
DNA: TGTGCCAGCAGCTCTTTGGGGGAATACAATGAGCAGTTCTTC
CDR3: CASSSLGEYNEQFF

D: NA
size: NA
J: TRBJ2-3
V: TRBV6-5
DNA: TGTGCCAGCAGCTCAGATACGCAGTATTTT
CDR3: CASSSDTQYF